These 30 T cell receptor beta chains originate from one sample sequenced in a study of T-cell memory formation after mild COVID-19. TCRdb passed the 5' RACE reads through MiXCR, listing each CDR3 protein once. The data contain about 250,000 distinct CDR3 sequences, 15% of them singletons. The sequencing sample was made of PBMCs or a T cell subset sorted from them (not recorded which). The receptor source for this set is an adult woman who had mild COVID-19 (a few samples of this study predate the infection). Cell type and time point are not known.

With regard to this clonotype: A much larger clonotype is one base distant, so this may be a read error. The J gene is TRBJ2-3, the V gene TRBV12-3 or TRBV12-4, with no clear D. This CDR3 is built from 16 residues. Trimming removed 6 bases at V and 3 bases at J, with 19 bases between. The CDR3: CASSRRRYQGTDTQYF. CDR3 DNA sequence: TGTGCCAGCAGCAGAAGGCGGTACCAAGGGACAGATACGCAGTATTTT.

The chain recombines TRBV29-1 with TRBJ2-1; tentatively, D is TRBD2 (5 bases). V lost 3 bases to trimming and J lost 6 bases, with 15 bases between them. The CDR3 contains 14 residues. Germline V gene lookup returns CDR1 SQVTM and CDR2 ANQGSEA. The CDR3 DNA is TGCAGCGTTGATGTGGGAGTGAGTGGCAATGAGCAGTTCTTC. This codes for CSVDVGVSGNEQFF.

This clonotype was seen a few times. The chain recombines TRBV27 with TRBJ2-5; TRBD1 matches at 7 bases. The junction had 7 bases not matched to a gene; V was cut back by 0 bases and J by 3 bases. The germline V gene encodes CDR1 MNHEY and CDR2 SMNVEV (reference sequence). This CDR3 is built from 16 residues. The chain's CDR3 is CASSLSYPGTEETQYF. The DNA for the CDR3 is TGTGCCAGCAGTTTATCATACCCTGGGACAGAAGAGACCCAGTACTTC.

This clonotype was recorded a few times. The CDR3 DNA sequence: TGCAGCGTTGAAAACTATGAGGTCCGGAACACTGAAGCTTTCTTT. It translates to CSVENYEVRNTEAFF. The chain employs TRBV29-1 and TRBJ1-1, with D hard to call. The CDR3 has 15 amino acids. V was clipped by 2 bases and J by 1 base, with 14 bases between them. Germline V lookup: CDR1 SQVTM, CDR2 ANQGSEA. Based on the CDR3 plus reference TRBV29-1 and TRBJ1-1, the full variable domain is SAVISQKPSRDICQRGTSLTIQCQVDSQVTMMFWYRQQPGQSLTLIATANQGSEATYESGFVIDKFPISRPNLTFSTLTVSNMSPEDSSIYLCSVENYEVRNTEAFFGQGTRLTVV.

This clonotype was detected a few times. The rearrangement uses TRBV27 and TRBJ1-6; TRBD1 matches at 11 bases. The germline CDR1 and CDR2 sequences are MNHEY and SMNVEV (reference sequence). Trimming removed 5 bases from V and 7 bases from J; junction bases left unmatched: 4. The CDR3 consists of 15 residues. CDR3: CASSGGTGGNSPLHF. CDR3 coding DNA: TGTGCCAGCAGTGGGGGGACAGGGGGGAATTCACCCCTCCACTTT.

This clonotype was counted between two and nine times. The chain has TRBV20-1 and TRBJ2-7, with 11 bases aligning to TRBD2. This CDR3 is built from 13 residues. Trimming took 5 bases from V and 7 from J; bases not matched to a gene: 7. The germline V gene encodes CDR1 DFQATT and CDR2 SNEGSKA (reference sequence). The CDR3 loop reads CSARRLAGFEQYF. CDR3 coding DNA: TGCAGTGCTCGCCGACTAGCGGGGTTTGAGCAGTACTTC.

The chain is built from TRBV20-1 and TRBJ2-7, with D perhaps given as TRBD1 or TRBD2 (6 bases each). Germline V gives CDR1 DFQATT, CDR2 SNEGSKA (reference sequence). Trimming took off 4 bases at V and 0 bases at J, with 19 bases between the two ends. This CDR3 is 16 amino acids long. Here the CDR3 reads CSATHGGGTASYEQYF. The CDR3 DNA follows: TGCAGTGCTACCCATGGGGGCGGGACGGCCTCCTACGAGCAGTACTTC.

This clonotype was observed a few times. This chain connects TRBV3-1 to TRBJ2-3, with 11 bases fitting TRBD2. This CDR3 is 17 amino acids long. The V gene's germline CDR1 is LGHDT and CDR2 YNNKEL (reference sequence). Unmatched junction bases numbered 6, after V lost 0 bases and J lost 4 bases. CDR3 nucleotide sequence: TGTGCCAGCAGCCAAGACGGGAATAGCGGGGGGGCAGATACGCAGTATTTT. Protein product: CASSQDGNSGGADTQYF.

A few counts support this clonotype. V and J are TRBV12-3 or TRBV12-4 and TRBJ1-1, with a tentative D call TRBD1 (5 bases). The CDR3 contains 17 residues. V lost 5 bases to trimming and J lost 0 bases, with 19 bases between them. The CDR3 protein is CASSIRTFRALNTEAFF. DNA for the CDR3: TGTGCCAGCAGTATCCGGACTTTCAGGGCATTGAACACTGAAGCTTTCTTT.

This clonotype has only a few counts. The V gene is TRBV6-6, the J gene TRBJ1-2; 12 bases are a match to TRBD1. The CDR3 is 17 residues long. Germline CDR1 reads MNHNY; CDR2 reads SVGAGI (reference sequence). V lost 4 bases, J lost 5 bases, and 11 bases stayed unmatched. The CDR3 protein is CASSSPGTGGSSYGYTF. The CDR3 region has the DNA TGTGCCAGCAGTTCCCCCGGGACAGGGGGCTCATCTTATGGCTACACCTTC.

This clonotype has only a few counts. V usage is TRBV30 and J usage is TRBJ2-2; a possible D gene is TRBD1 (5 bases). Germline V CDR1 and CDR2: GTSNPN, SVGIG (reference sequence). Trimming shortened V by 2 bases and J by 5 bases, and 6 bases separated the two germline ends. The CDR3 has 12 residues. Here the CDR3 reads CAWSPGTGELFF. In DNA form, the CDR3 reads TGTGCCTGGAGTCCAGGGACCGGGGAGCTGTTTTTT.

The CDR3 protein is CASSENRGFGYGYTF. For the CDR3, the DNA is TGTGCCAGTAGCGAAAACAGGGGGTTCGGCTATGGCTACACCTTC. The chain links TRBV19 to TRBJ1-2, with 8 bases identical to TRBD1. The CDR3 has 15 amino acids. The V gene end was trimmed by 6 bases and the J gene end by 4 bases; junction bases not matched to a gene: 10. Germline V gene sequence: CDR1 LNHDA, CDR2 SQIVND (reference sequence).

This clonotype was picked up a small number of times. This rearrangement joins TRBV6-5 to TRBJ2-5, with D perhaps matching TRBD1 (6 bases). This CDR3 has 15 residues. Germline CDR1 and CDR2: MNHEY and SVGAGI. V was clipped by 0 bases and J by 5 bases, with 13 bases between them. The CDR3 bases are TGTGCCAGCAGTTACTCTACAGGGAGATCCGAGACCCAGTACTTC. It codes for CASSYSTGRSETQYF.

CDR3 bases: TGCGCCAGCAGCATCCCTAGCGGGATAGGGTATGAGCAGTTCTTC. It is translated as CASSIPSGIGYEQFF. The chain links TRBV5-1 to TRBJ2-1; TRBD2 matches at 9 bases. The CDR3 loop spans 15 amino acids. Unmatched junction bases numbered 10, after V lost 4 bases and J lost 8 bases. Germline V gives CDR1 SGHRS, CDR2 YFSETQ.

The chain has TRBV24-1 and TRBJ2-2; 10 bases map to TRBD1. CDR1 is KGHDR, CDR2 SFDVKD, per germline. The CDR3 has 18 amino acids. The V segment lost 7 bases and the J segment 4 bases; nucleotides outside the gene matches: 14. The CDR3 nucleotides are TGTGCCACCAGGGCCGGGACAGGGGTCGGTGTTGGCACCGGGGAGCTGTTTTTT. Its protein product is CATRAGTGVGVGTGELFF.

The CDR3 bases are TGTGCCACCAGTGACGATAGCGGGGGGCCCTCCGGGGAGCTGTTTTTT. This encodes CATSDDSGGPSGELFF. This sequence joins TRBV24-1 and TRBJ2-2, with 10 bases fitting TRBD2. The CDR3 totals 16 residues. CDR1 KGHDR and CDR2 SFDVKD come from the germline V gene. V lost 4 bases to trimming and J lost 6 bases; unmatched junction nucleotides: 7.

The sample holds a few counts of this clonotype. CDR3 bases: TGTGCCAGCAGTTTCCGACAGGTCCGGGAGATGAAACTGTTTTTT. Translating gives CASSFRQVREMKLFF. The V gene is TRBV12-3 or TRBV12-4, the J gene TRBJ1-4, with a tentative D call TRBD1 (6 bases). CDR3 length equals 15 residues. The ends were cut back, 3 bases at V and 11 bases at J, with 19 bases in the middle.

This clonotype has a handful of counts. J is TRBJ2-1 and V is TRBV7-6; 13 bases match TRBD2. Germline-derived CDR1 and CDR2 are SGHVS and FNYEAQ. The CDR3 extends over 16 amino acids. The junction had 7 bases not matched to a gene; V was cut back by 4 bases and J by 7 bases. The CDR3: CASSSSGTSGINEQFF. For the CDR3, the DNA is TGTGCCAGCAGCTCATCCGGGACTAGCGGGATTAATGAGCAGTTCTTC.

This clonotype has only a few counts. The chain uses TRBV7-8 and TRBJ2-1, with 13 positions matching TRBD2. This CDR3 has 20 residues. Trimming removed 1 base from V and 5 bases from J; junction bases left unmatched: 14. Germline loops: CDR1 SGHVS, CDR2 FQNEAQ. The CDR3 is CASSLVRYGLAGAANNEQFF. In nucleotides, the CDR3 is TGTGCCAGCAGCTTAGTAAGATACGGACTAGCGGGGGCGGCTAACAATGAGCAGTTCTTC.

This clonotype was observed a few times. The chain has TRBV29-1 and TRBJ2-5, with 11 bases that match TRBD1. Trimming removed 4 bases from V and 3 bases from J; junction bases left unmatched: 4. The CDR3 has 14 residues. The germline CDR1 and CDR2 sequences are SQVTM and ANQGSEA. CDR3 DNA: TGCAGCGTTGTCAGGGACAGGGGGAAAGAGACCCAGTACTTC. Translated, it gives CSVVRDRGKETQYF. Together with reference TRBV29-1 and TRBJ2-5, the CDR3 gives the full variable domain: SAVISQKPSRDICQRGTSLTIQCQVDSQVTMMFWYRQQPGQSLTLIATANQGSEATYESGFVIDKFPISRPNLTFSTLTVSNMSPEDSSIYLCSVVRDRGKETQYFGPGTRLLVL.

This clonotype was counted only a few times. The chain links TRBV12-3 or TRBV12-4 to TRBJ1-3; the D gene is possibly TRBD1 (6 bases). The CDR3 runs to 15 residues. With 2 bases removed from V and 4 bases from J, the gap between germline ends came to 12 bases. For the CDR3, the DNA is TGTGCCAGCAGTTTACCCGCAGGGGACGGAAACACCATATATTTT. Its protein is CASSLPAGDGNTIYF.

This clonotype was counted at least ten times. The chain couples TRBV12-3 or TRBV12-4 to TRBJ2-2, with D perhaps matching TRBD2 (6 bases). V lost 6 bases and J lost 2, with 10 bases in between. This CDR3 has 14 amino acids. For the CDR3, the DNA is TGTGCCAGCAGGTCCGGGACTAACACCGGGGAGCTGTTTTTT. Translation: CASRSGTNTGELFF.

This clonotype was counted many times. The genes are TRBV10-3 and TRBJ2-3; 13 nucleotides match TRBD2. Germline CDR1 ENHRY, CDR2 SYGVKD. V shed 6 bases and J 2 bases; nucleotides not matched to a gene: 5. This CDR3 region has 16 residues. The CDR3 protein is CAISGTSGALTDTQYF. The DNA of the CDR3 is TGTGCCATCAGCGGGACTAGCGGGGCCCTCACAGATACGCAGTATTTT.

V usage is TRBV5-1 and J usage is TRBJ2-7; D is perhaps TRBD1 (5 bases). Trimming stripped 4 bases from V and 4 bases from J, with 15 bases between. From germline, CDR1 is SGHRS and CDR2 YFSETQ. There are 14 residues in the CDR3. The CDR3: CASSQMDGHYEQYF. The CDR3 DNA follows: TGCGCCAGCAGCCAGATGGACGGACATTACGAGCAGTACTTC.

This clonotype was seen a few times. J is TRBJ1-2 and V is TRBV11-2, with TRBD1 matching 8 bases. The ends lost 5 bases at V and 4 bases at J; junction bases unmatched: 6. CDR3 size: 14 residues. From germline, CDR1 is SGHAT and CDR2 FQNNGV. CDR3 residues: CASSPITGGYGYTF. In DNA, the CDR3 is TGTGCCAGCAGCCCAATCACAGGGGGCTATGGCTACACCTTC.

V usage is TRBV4-1 and J usage is TRBJ2-5; maybe TRBD2 (5 bases). The CDR3 spans 18 residues. Germline V gene sequence: CDR1 MGHRA, CDR2 YSYEKL. Trimming stripped 1 base from V and 4 bases from J, with 22 bases between. CDR3 region: CASSQGASWSGMGETQYF. The CDR3 DNA sequence: TGCGCCAGCAGCCAAGGGGCCTCCTGGTCGGGGATGGGAGAGACCCAGTACTTC.

This clonotype was counted only a few times. The rearrangement uses TRBV7-8 and TRBJ2-3; D gene uncertain. The length of the CDR3 is 11 residues. With 7 bases removed from V and 2 bases from J, the gap between germline ends came to 4 bases. The germline gives CDR1 SGHVS, CDR2 FQNEAQ. The CDR3 loop is CASTLTDTQYF. DNA for the CDR3: TGTGCCAGCACCCTCACAGATACGCAGTATTTT.

This clonotype was seen a few times. Here the CDR3 DNA reads TGTGCCAGCAGCTTAGCGGGCGGGTCACGACTTCGAGGGCGTCACACCGGGGAGCTGTTTTTT. This encodes CASSLAGGSRLRGRHTGELFF. The rearrangement uses TRBV7-6 and TRBJ2-2; perhaps TRBD2 as D (5 bases). The CDR3 consists of 21 residues. Germline loops: CDR1 SGHVS, CDR2 FNYEAQ. Trimming left V 0 bases short and J 3 bases short, with 26 bases between.

This clonotype occurred once. This rearrangement joins TRBV30 to TRBJ2-7; D is undetermined. V was cut by 2 bases and J by 4 bases, with 6 bases left in between. Germline V lookup: CDR1 GTSNPN, CDR2 SVGIG (reference sequence). This CDR3 region has 11 residues. CDR3 coding DNA: TGTGCCTGGAGTCTCCGATACGAGCAGTACTTC. It specifies CAWSLRYEQYF.

This clonotype has only a few counts. The CDR3 spells CASSHGAGRSYNEQFF. CDR3 sequence (DNA): TGCGCCAGCAGCCATGGAGCGGGACGTAGCTACAATGAGCAGTTCTTC. The genes are TRBV4-3 and TRBJ2-1; 7 positions match TRBD2. The CDR3 loop spans 16 amino acids. J gave up 3 bases and V 3 bases, and 8 bases lay outside the gene matches. Germline CDR1 is LGHNA and CDR2 is YSLEER.